Listed here are 20 T cell receptor beta chains from one sample, sequenced in a study of blood T cell repertoires in COVID-19. Produced via immunoSEQ multiplex PCR; TCRdb's table is partial and in-frame only. The table records about 370,000 clones, more than 70% of them present only once. Sequenced input: peripheral blood. These receptors were collected from a woman in her 30s with COVID-19, enrolled during active disease.

This sequence joins TRBV21-1 and TRBJ2-4; whether TRBD2, the table's D call, matches the DNA was not checked. TRBV21-1 is noted as a pseudogene. This CDR3 spans 20 amino acids. The CDR3 DNA follows: TGTGCCAGCAGCAAAGGCTCCGGACTAGCGGGAGGGCTAAGGGGAAACATTCAGTACTTC. Translated: CASSKGSGLAGGLRGNIQYF.

The V call is TRBV2, the J call TRBJ2-5, with 7 bases aligning to TRBD1. The CDR3 has 14 residues. Germline V gives CDR1 SNHLY, CDR2 FYNNEI. With V trimmed by 7 bases and J by 5 bases, 10 bases remained unmatched. The CDR3 sequence: CASNGQGVAETQYF. The CDR3 DNA reads TGTGCCAGCAATGGGCAGGGGGTCGCTGAGACCCAGTACTTC.

This chain links TRBV7-8 with TRBJ2-1; TRBD2 matches 13 bases. This CDR3 contains 16 residues. With V trimmed by 5 bases and J by 5 bases, 6 bases remained unmatched. Germline loops: CDR1 SGHVS, CDR2 FQNEAQ. This CDR3 reads CASSQTSGRPNNEQFF. CDR3 DNA sequence: TGTGCCAGCAGCCAGACTAGCGGGAGGCCAAACAATGAGCAGTTCTTC.

The gene calls are TRBV10-3 and TRBJ1-3, with a possible D match to TRBD1 (6 bases). Germline CDR1 reads ENHRY; CDR2 reads SYGVKD. The CDR3 runs to 14 residues. Trimming shortened V by 3 bases and J by 4 bases, and 10 bases separated the two germline ends. This CDR3 is CAISDRGGGNTIYF. CDR3 in DNA: TGTGCCATCAGTGACAGGGGCGGCGGAAACACCATATATTTT.

V and J are TRBV27 and TRBJ2-7, with D unresolved. Trimming left V 2 bases short and J 3 bases short, with 11 bases between. CDR3 length: 14 residues. The germline gives CDR1 MNHEY, CDR2 SMNVEV (reference sequence). CDR3 in amino acids: CASSLGSGNYEQYF. CDR3 DNA sequence: TGTGCCAGCAGTTTAGGGTCAGGAAACTACGAGCAGTACTTC.

The chain carries TRBV6-5 and TRBJ2-7; a possible D gene is TRBD1 (6 bases). The CDR3 runs 14 residues. CDR1 and CDR2 from the germline V gene are MNHEY and SVGAGI. V was clipped by 6 bases and J by 5 bases, with 17 bases between them. The CDR3 reads CASSPGTFRDEQYF. Written as DNA, the CDR3 is TGTGCCAGCAGCCCCGGGACATTCAGGGACGAGCAGTACTTC.

The chain uses TRBV6-5 and TRBJ2-3, with a possible D match to TRBD1 (5 bases). V gave up 8 bases and J gave up 2 bases, with 17 bases separating them. From germline, CDR1 is MNHEY and CDR2 SVGAGI. This CDR3 is built from 15 residues. Written as DNA, the CDR3 is TGTGCCAGCCGCATGACAGCCCACTTCACAGATACGCAGTATTTT. Its protein is CASRMTAHFTDTQYF.

The V call is TRBV4-3, the J call TRBJ2-3; 12 bases map to TRBD2. After removal of 3 bases from V and 2 bases from J, the junction contained 6 bases not matched to a gene. The CDR3 is 17 amino acids. Germline CDR1 reads LGHNA; CDR2 reads YSLEER. The CDR3 loop reads CASSQGLAGSITDTQYF. Here the CDR3 DNA reads TGCGCCAGCAGCCAGGGACTAGCGGGTTCTATCACAGATACGCAGTATTTT.

This chain connects TRBV7-9 to TRBJ2-7; D possibly corresponds to TRBD2 (5 bases). Germline V gene data show CDR1 as SEHNR and CDR2 as FQNEAQ (reference sequence). The CDR3 contains 13 residues. V lost 0 bases and J 5 bases, leaving 8 bases between the germline ends. The CDR3 DNA follows: TGTGCCAGCAGCTTAGCGACCGGGAACGAGCAGTACTTC. Translated: CASSLATGNEQYF.

CDR3 region: CASIPQGLAANTGELFF. In DNA form, the CDR3 reads TGCGCCAGCATCCCGCAGGGCCTAGCGGCGAACACCGGGGAGCTGTTTTTT. The rearrangement joins TRBV10-2 to TRBJ2-2, with 7 bases that match TRBD2. The germline gives CDR1 WSHSY, CDR2 SAAADI. The CDR3 has 17 residues. The ends lost 7 bases at V and 0 bases at J; junction bases unmatched: 11.

This chain uses TRBV10-3 with TRBJ2-1; D is undetermined. The CDR3 is 12 residues long. Per germline, CDR1 ENHRY and CDR2 SYGVKD. V dropped 4 bases and J dropped 7 bases, with 8 bases sitting between them. CDR3 nucleotides: TGTGCCATCAGTGGGTCGACAAATGAGCAGTTCTTC. This encodes CAISGSTNEQFF.

J is TRBJ2-5 and V is TRBV30, with D hard to call. Per germline, CDR1 GTSNPN and CDR2 SVGIG (reference sequence). Trimming took off 6 bases at V and 0 bases at J, with 8 bases between the two ends. The CDR3 sequence is 12 residues long. CDR3: CACSQNQETQYF. CDR3 bases: TGTGCCTGCTCACAGAACCAAGAGACCCAGTACTTC.

The rearrangement uses TRBV3-1 (or the pseudogene TRBV3-2) and TRBJ2-3, with TRBD2 matching 10 bases. The V gene's germline CDR1 is LGHDT and CDR2 YNNKEL (reference sequence). Unmatched junction bases numbered 1, after V lost 2 bases and J lost 2 bases. This CDR3 region has 15 residues. DNA for the CDR3: TGTGCCAGCAGCCAAAGCGGGAGGGTCACAGATACGCAGTATTTT. Protein product: CASSQSGRVTDTQYF.

This rearrangement joins TRBV5-6 to TRBJ2-2, with 8 bases aligning to TRBD1. The CDR3 sequence is 14 residues long. J lost 7 bases, V lost 6 bases, and 8 bases had no gene match. Germline V gene data show CDR1 as SGHDT and CDR2 as YYEEEE. This CDR3 is CASILSGGFGELFF. The DNA of the CDR3 is TGTGCCAGCATTCTTTCAGGGGGCTTCGGGGAGCTGTTTTTT. The whole variable domain, filled in from reference TRBV5-6 and TRBJ2-2, reads DAGVTQSPTHLIKTRGQQVTLRCSPKSGHDTVSWYQQALGQGPQFIFQYYEEEERQRGNFPDRFSGHQFPNYSSELNVNALLLGDSALYLCASILSGGFGELFFGEGSRLTVL.

The V and J genes are TRBV7-8 and TRBJ2-2, with 7 nucleotides matching TRBD1. The CDR3 has 16 residues. The germline gives CDR1 SGHVS, CDR2 FQNEAQ. The junction had 9 bases not matched to a gene; V was cut back by 7 bases and J by 1 base. CDR3 bases: TGTGCCAGCACTTTTTATAGGGGGCGGAACACCGGGGAGCTGTTTTTT. Translation: CASTFYRGRNTGELFF.

This chain uses TRBV4-1 with TRBJ1-6, with 9 bases lining up with TRBD1. V shed 0 bases, J shed 7 bases, and the junction held 1 base outside the gene matches. The CDR3 totals 15 residues. In germline, CDR1 is MGHRA, CDR2 YSYEKL. The CDR3 loop reads CASSQEGTGNSPLHF. The CDR3 DNA reads TGCGCCAGCAGCCAAGAGGGGACAGGGAATTCACCCCTCCACTTT.

Concerning this clone itself: Other DNA sequences from this sample encode an identical CDR3 as well. The chain recombines TRBV20-1 with TRBJ2-1, with 8 bases identical to TRBD2. V dropped 3 bases and J dropped 4; count of bases not matched to a gene: 14. CDR1 is DFQATT, CDR2 SNEGSKA, per germline (reference sequence). The CDR3 runs to 17 residues. The CDR3 nucleotides are TGCAGTGCTAGTCCCACTCTAGCGGGCCTACTATACAATGAGCAGTTCTTC. As protein: CSASPTLAGLLYNEQFF.

This rearrangement joins TRBV6-5 to TRBJ1-6, with 10 bases aligning to TRBD1. CDR1 MNHEY and CDR2 SVGAGI come from the germline V gene. The CDR3 has 14 residues. With V trimmed by 5 bases and J by 10 bases, 5 bases remained unmatched. The CDR3 DNA follows: TGTGCCAGCAGTCCCGGGACAGGGGTCTCACCCCTCCACTTT. Translated, it gives CASSPGTGVSPLHF.

The chain combines TRBV9 with TRBJ1-5; a weak D match, TRBD1 (6 bases). Trimming took 4 bases from V and 0 from J, leaving 11 bases between them. This CDR3 is built from 15 residues. Germline CDR1 reads SGDLS; CDR2 reads YYNGEE. This chain's CDR3 is CASSLQGSSNQPQHF. In DNA form, the CDR3 reads TGTGCCAGCAGCTTACAGGGTTCTAGCAATCAGCCCCAGCATTTT.

V usage is TRBV6-5 and J usage is TRBJ1-6, with unresolved D. Germline V gene data show CDR1 as MNHEY and CDR2 as SVGAGI. The CDR3 totals 13 residues. V dropped 7 bases and J dropped 1 base, with 5 bases sitting between them. The CDR3 spells CASKRSYNSPLHF. Written as DNA, the CDR3 is TGTGCCAGCAAGAGGTCCTATAATTCACCCCTCCACTTT.